These T cell receptor beta chains were read from a single sample in a study of shared clonotypes between healthy human individuals. Produced via immunoSEQ multiplex PCR; TCRdb's table is partial and in-frame only. The sample carries approximately 350,000 clones, about 96% recorded once. The material sequenced was memory CD8+ T cells sorted from blood. These receptors were collected from a man aged 25-45 years in good health. Each CDR3 is given with its conserved first and last residue. A D gene is named only where the DNA matches it firmly. Only part of the rows carry a size: once, few, many, or a class if the clone is expanded.

TRBV2	-	TRBJ2-2	-	TGTGCCAGCAGTAAAGACTCGAACACCGGGGAGCTGTTTTTT	CASSKDSNTGELFF
TRBV10-2	-	TRBJ1-5	TRBD1	TGCGCCAGCAGTGCTTCAGGGGGTGTTGGAAATCAGCCCCAGCATTTT	CASSASGGVGNQPQHF
TRBV5-1	once	TRBJ2-2	TRBD2	TGCGCCAGCAGCTTGAGCGGGGCGAACACCGGGGAGCTGTTTTTT	CASSLSGANTGELFF
TRBV28	-	TRBJ2-1	TRBD1	TGTGCCAGCAGCCAAGAACAGGGGGCAAATGAGCAGTTCTTC	CASSQEQGANEQFF
TRBV28	-	TRBJ2-7	TRBD2	TGTGCCAGCGGTCTAGGACTAGCGGGTTCCTACGAGCAGTACTTC	CASGLGLAGSYEQYF
TRBV9	-	TRBJ1-2	-	TGTGCCAGCAGCGTAGGGCAGCCTTACCCCTATGGCTACACCTTC	CASSVGQPYPYGYTF
TRBV10-3	-	TRBJ1-3	-	TGTGCCATCACGGGGTATGGAAACACCATATATTTT	CAITGYGNTIYF
TRBV21-1	-	TRBJ1-5	-	TGTGCCAGCAGCAAAGCTAAAGCGGGTGGTCAGCCCCAGCATTTT	CASSKAKAGGQPQHF
TRBV19	-	TRBJ1-3	TRBD1	TGTGCCAGTAGTCCCTCCCGGGACAGGGGGTCTGGAAACACCATATATTTT	CASSPSRDRGSGNTIYF
TRBV25-1	-	TRBJ2-5	TRBD2	TGTGCCAGCAGTGAATGGGCAGGCCAACGGGAGGCCCAGTACTTC	CASSEWAGQREAQYF
TRBV7-9	-	TRBJ2-1	TRBD2	TGTGCCAGCAGCGCGGGACTAGCGGGAGAGGAGCAGTTCTTC	CASSAGLAGEEQFF
TRBV2	-	TRBJ2-1	-	TGTGCCAGCATACGGTCCTACAATGAGCAGTTCTTC	CASIRSYNEQFF
TRBV5-4	-	TRBJ2-1	-	TGTGCCAGCAGCTTGGAAGGCGCAGAGCAGTTCTTC	CASSLEGAEQFF
TRBV28	-	TRBJ1-4	-	TGTGCCAGCAGTTTAAGCCGAGGTGCTAATGAAAAACTGTTTTTT	CASSLSRGANEKLFF
TRBV7-2	-	TRBJ1-3	-	TGTGCCAGCAGCTGGGGACTGGATCTGAGGGGAAACACCATATATTTT	CASSWGLDLRGNTIYF
TRBV7-7	-	TRBJ2-5	TRBD1	TGTGCTAGCAGCTTAGCAGACAGGGATCAAGAGACCCAGTACTTC	CASSLADRDQETQYF
TRBV19	-	TRBJ2-7	TRBD2	TGTGCCAGTAGTATAGATCACCTAGCGGGACCCTACGAGCAGTACTTC	CASSIDHLAGPYEQYF
TRBV25-1	-	TRBJ2-5	-	TGTGCCAGCAGTCGCCCGGGGCCCCGGCGGACCCAGTACTTC	CASSRPGPRRTQYF
TRBV2	-	TRBJ2-7	TRBD1	TGTGCCAGCGCTGACGACAGGGGGCACTACGAGCAGTACTTC	CASADDRGHYEQYF
TRBV11-2	-	TRBJ2-4	-	TGTGCCAGCACTTCGAGGCCATTAGCCAAAAACATTCAGTACTTC	CASTSRPLAKNIQYF
TRBV4-2	-	TRBJ2-4	-	TGTGCCAGCAGCCAGGTTCTAGCGGCCAAAAACATTCAGTACTTC	CASSQVLAAKNIQYF
TRBV7-2	-	TRBJ2-7	-	TGTGCCAGCAGAAAAGACCCAACCTACGAGCAGTACTTC	CASRKDPTYEQYF
TRBV19	-	TRBJ1-1	-	TGTGCCAGTACCACGAGCTTTGGCACTGAAGCTTTCTTT	CASTTSFGTEAFF
TRBV7-2	-	TRBJ2-3	TRBD1	TGTGCCAGCAGCTTACCAGTACTCCGGACAGGAGCTAGCACAGATACGCAGTATTTT	CASSLPVLRTGASTDTQYF
TRBV28	-	TRBJ2-1	-	TGTGCCAGCAGTTTAGGCACCTACAATGAGCAGTTCTTC	CASSLGTYNEQFF
TRBV2	-	TRBJ2-7	-	TGTGCCAGCAGTGAAGGAGCAGTCGAGCAGTACTTC	CASSEGAVEQYF
TRBV7-2	-	TRBJ1-1	-	TGTGCCAGCAGCACAGGGAACACTGAAGCTTTCTTT	CASSTGNTEAFF
TRBV28	-	TRBJ1-1	-	TGTGCCAGCAGTTTATTAAGGGGAATGAACACTGAAGCTTTCTTT	CASSLLRGMNTEAFF
TRBV5-6	-	TRBJ2-7	TRBD1	TGTGCCAGCAGTCCCCGGGACAGGGTGCCCTACGAGCAGTACTTC	CASSPRDRVPYEQYF
TRBV27	-	TRBJ2-2	TRBD2	TGTGCCAGCAGTTTCCGATCAATGGGGGCGACTAGCGCAGGCACCGGGGAGCTGTTTTTT	CASSFRSMGATSAGTGELFF
TRBV4-2	-	TRBJ2-1	-	TGTGCCAGCAGCCAATCCAATCTCGCTTACTCCCTCTTAGATGAGCAGTTCTTC	CASSQSNLAYSLLDEQFF
TRBV7-2	once	TRBJ2-7	-	TGTGCCAGCAGCTTGGACGGGAGCTACGAGCAGTACTTC	CASSLDGSYEQYF
TRBV7-3	-	TRBJ2-6	-	TGTGCCAGCAGCCCTTCGACGGGGCCTCCGGGCTCTGGGGCCAACGTCCTGACTTTC	CASSPSTGPPGSGANVLTF
TRBV28	-	TRBJ1-5	-	TGTGCCAGCAGTCCACACGGCCAGGGGAGCAATCAGCCCCAGCATTTT	CASSPHGQGSNQPQHF
TRBV10-3	once	TRBJ2-1	TRBD2	TGTGCCATCACTGGGGCGGGAGGGTACAATGAGCAGTTCTTC	CAITGAGGYNEQFF
TRBV19	-	TRBJ2-5	TRBD1	TGTGCCAGTAGTATCGGCCAGGGGGTTAGAGAGACCCAGTACTTC	CASSIGQGVRETQYF
TRBV19	-	TRBJ2-7	-	TGTGCCAGTAATGAAGGAACGCTTAACTACGAGCAGTACTTC	CASNEGTLNYEQYF
TRBV25-1	-	TRBJ2-3	TRBD1	TGTGCCAGCAGTGCGCGTGGAGACAGGGGCACAGATACGCAGTATTTT	CASSARGDRGTDTQYF
TRBV7-3	-	TRBJ2-1	-	TGTGCCAGCAGCCCTAGCTCCTACAATGAGCAGTTCTTC	CASSPSSYNEQFF
TRBV27	once	TRBJ2-3	-	TGTGCCAGCAGACGGGAGTTTTTCACAGATACGCAGTATTTT	CASRREFFTDTQYF
TRBV28	few	TRBJ1-2	-	TGTGCCAGCAGTTTACAGGGTGGCTACACCTTC	CASSLQGGYTF
TRBV5-4	-	TRBJ2-1	-	TGTGCCAGCAGCTTGGGGAATGAGCAGTTCTTC	CASSLGNEQFF
TRBV9	-	TRBJ2-2	-	TGTGCCAGCAGCGTAGGGACCTCGAACACCGGGGAGCTGTTTTTT	CASSVGTSNTGELFF
TRBV15	-	TRBJ1-5	TRBD1	TGTGCCACCAGCAGAGATACAGGGGGGCATCAGCCCCAGCATTTT	CATSRDTGGHQPQHF
TRBV10-2	-	TRBJ2-2	-	TGCGCCAGCAGTGCGACTAACACCGGGGAGCTGTTTTTT	CASSATNTGELFF
TRBV19	-	TRBJ1-4	-	TGTGCCAGTAGCCCGGGGGCGCGTGGAACTAATGAAAAACTGTTTTTT	CASSPGARGTNEKLFF
TRBV11-2	-	TRBJ2-5	TRBD1	TGTGCCAGCAGCTCCAGGGGGAACCAAGAGACCCAGTACTTC	CASSSRGNQETQYF
TRBV19	-	TRBJ1-2	-	TGTGCCAGTATGCCTACACGGGCGGACTATGGCTACACCTTC	CASMPTRADYGYTF
TRBV10-1	-	TRBJ2-7	TRBD1	TGCGCCAGCAGTGACTTGACAGGGGGCAACTACGAGCAGTACTTC	CASSDLTGGNYEQYF
TRBV27	once	TRBJ2-7	TRBD2	TGTGCCAGCGCTAGGTATAGCGGGAGCTCCTACGAGCAGTACTTC	CASARYSGSSYEQYF
TRBV2	-	TRBJ2-7	TRBD1	TGTGCCAGCAGGGACAGGGGAGCCTACGAGCAGTACTTC	CASRDRGAYEQYF
TRBV5-1	-	TRBJ2-5	TRBD2	TGCGCCAGCAGCTACCGACTAGCGGAACAAGAGACCCAGTACTTC	CASSYRLAEQETQYF
TRBV5-6	-	TRBJ2-5	-	TGTGCCAGCAGCTTGGCCAGGGAGACCCAGTACTTC	CASSLARETQYF
TRBV27	-	TRBJ2-2	TRBD1	TGTGCCAGCAGTTCGGGGACAGGGGTAGACACCGGGGAGCTGTTTTTT	CASSSGTGVDTGELFF
TRBV30	-	TRBJ2-2	TRBD1	TGTGCCTGGACGGGGACAGGGACCGGGGAGCTGTTTTTT	CAWTGTGTGELFF
TRBV27	-	TRBJ2-4	-	TGTGCCAGCCTTAATGCATATGAGGTAGCCAAAAACATTCAGTACTTC	CASLNAYEVAKNIQYF
TRBV5-4	-	TRBJ1-6	-	TGTGCCAGCAGCTTGGACAGGGCGAAAAATTCACCTCTCCACTTT	CASSLDRAKNSPLHF